This TCR beta chain was sequenced during a study of breast tumors, draining lymph nodes, adjacent tissues. Samples came from axillary lymph nodes draining the breast cancer. Trimming cost V 0 bases and J 11 bases, with 7 bases left between them. The CDR3 contains 11 residues. Germline values: CDR1 SGHAT, CDR2 FQNNGV. TCRdb re-called the multiplex PCR reads through MiXCR, storing one row per CDR3 protein. Here the sample spans fewer than 300,000 distinct CDR3 sequences, about a third being singletons. This clonotype was seen only a few times. What it binds is unknown. General study findings and limits: Data only fit, rather than demonstrated, lymph node origin of most tumor T cells. Compared with lymph nodes, tumors were less diverse; compared with nontumor tissue, more. Luminal-like breast cancer showed significantly higher tumor–nontumor repertoire similarity than basal-like.

This chain links TRBV11-2 with TRBJ1-1; a possible D gene is TRBD1 (6 bases). The sample comprised axillary lymph node tissue. This clonotype was obtained from a female donor with breast cancer. Some clones in this sample may be carry-over from other donors' samples. The CDR3 spells CASSLEGQAFF. In DNA form, the CDR3 reads TGTGCCAGCAGCTTAGAAGGACAGGCTTTCTTT.